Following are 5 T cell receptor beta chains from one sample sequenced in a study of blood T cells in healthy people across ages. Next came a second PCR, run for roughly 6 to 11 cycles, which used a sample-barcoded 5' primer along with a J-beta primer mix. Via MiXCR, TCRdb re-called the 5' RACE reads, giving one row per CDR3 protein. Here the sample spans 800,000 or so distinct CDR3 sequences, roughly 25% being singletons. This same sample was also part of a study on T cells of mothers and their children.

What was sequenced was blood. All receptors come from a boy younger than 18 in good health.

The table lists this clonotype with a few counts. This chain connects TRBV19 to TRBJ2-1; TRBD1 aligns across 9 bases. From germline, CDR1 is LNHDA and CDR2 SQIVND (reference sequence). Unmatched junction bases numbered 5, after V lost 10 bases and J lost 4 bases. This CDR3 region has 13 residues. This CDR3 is CATMDRGYNEQFF. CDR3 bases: TGTGCCACCATGGACAGGGGTTACAATGAGCAGTTCTTC.

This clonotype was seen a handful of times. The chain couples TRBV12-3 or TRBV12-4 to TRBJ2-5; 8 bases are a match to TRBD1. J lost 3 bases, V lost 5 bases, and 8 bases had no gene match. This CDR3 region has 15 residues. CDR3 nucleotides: TGTGCCAGCAGTCCTACCGGGACAGGAGAAGAGACCCAGTACTTC. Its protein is CASSPTGTGEETQYF.

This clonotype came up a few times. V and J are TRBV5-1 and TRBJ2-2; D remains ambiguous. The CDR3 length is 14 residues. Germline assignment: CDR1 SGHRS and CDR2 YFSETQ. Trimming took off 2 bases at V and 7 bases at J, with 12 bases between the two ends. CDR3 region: CASSLQTGHGELFF. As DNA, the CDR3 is TGCGCCAGCAGCTTACAGACCGGGCACGGGGAGCTGTTTTTT.

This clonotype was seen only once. CDR3 amino acids: CASSNPGTGKEQYF. DNA of the CDR3: TGTGCCAGCAGCAACCCCGGGACAGGAAAGGAGCAGTACTTC. V usage is TRBV21-1 and J usage is TRBJ2-5; the D call in the table, TRBD1, was not verified against the DNA. TRBV21-1 constitutes a pseudogene. CDR3 length: 14 residues.

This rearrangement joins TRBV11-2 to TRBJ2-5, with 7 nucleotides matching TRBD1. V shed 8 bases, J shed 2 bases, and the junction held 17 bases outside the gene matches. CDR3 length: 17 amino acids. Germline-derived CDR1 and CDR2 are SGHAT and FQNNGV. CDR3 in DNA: TGTGCCAGCGGAACCTACGGGGACAGAAACTCTCAAGAGACCCAGTACTTC. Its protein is CASGTYGDRNSQETQYF.